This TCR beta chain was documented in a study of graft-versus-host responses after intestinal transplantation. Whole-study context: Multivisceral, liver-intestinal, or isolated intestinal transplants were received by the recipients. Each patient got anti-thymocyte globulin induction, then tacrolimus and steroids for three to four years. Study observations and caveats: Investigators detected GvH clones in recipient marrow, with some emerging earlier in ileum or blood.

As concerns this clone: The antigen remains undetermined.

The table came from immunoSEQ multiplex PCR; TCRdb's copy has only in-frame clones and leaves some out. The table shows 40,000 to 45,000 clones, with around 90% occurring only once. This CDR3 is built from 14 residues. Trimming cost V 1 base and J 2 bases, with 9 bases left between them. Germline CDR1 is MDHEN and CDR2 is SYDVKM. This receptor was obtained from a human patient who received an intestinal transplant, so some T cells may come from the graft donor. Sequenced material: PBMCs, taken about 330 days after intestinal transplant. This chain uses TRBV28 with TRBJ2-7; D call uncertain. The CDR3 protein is CASSLSAAPYEQYF. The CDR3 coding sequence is TGTGCCAGCAGTTTATCGGCCGCACCCTACGAGCAGTACTTC.